The 14 T cell receptor beta chains given below trace back to one sample, sequenced in a study of T cell responses to AZD1222 COVID-19 vaccine. Profiling relied on immunoSEQ multiplex PCR, and the TCRdb table lists in-frame clones only, not all of them. Of 80,000 or so clones listed, about nine tenths are singletons. The material sequenced was peripheral blood, taken 28 days after the second AZD1222 dose. The receptors originated from an adult who received the AZD1222 COVID-19 vaccine.

This clone was detected only once. This rearrangement joins TRBV29-1 to TRBJ2-7; perhaps D is TRBD1 or TRBD2 (5 bases each). This CDR3 is 13 amino acids long. The germline CDR1 and CDR2 sequences are SQVTM and ANQGSEA. Trimming cost V 4 bases and J 0 bases, with 10 bases left between them. CDR3 DNA sequence: TGCAGCGTTGGGGGGAGCTCCTCCTACGAGCAGTACTTC. Its translation: CSVGGSSSYEQYF.

This rearrangement joins TRBV3-1 (or the pseudogene TRBV3-2) to TRBJ1-2; a weak D match, TRBD1 (6 bases). Between the trimmed V and J ends, which lost 4 bases and 4 bases, there was a span of 10 bases. The length of the CDR3 is 13 residues. Germline CDR1 LGHDT, CDR2 YNNKEL (reference sequence). CDR3 amino acids: CASSPGEGYGYTF. The CDR3 nucleotides are TGTGCCAGCAGCCCAGGGGAGGGCTATGGCTACACCTTC.

The chain links TRBV7-9 to TRBJ2-5; D not certain. CDR3 length equals 16 residues. V was cut by 1 base and J by 0 bases, with 12 bases left in between. CDR1 is SEHNR, CDR2 FQNEAQ, per germline (reference sequence). The CDR3 nucleotides are TGTGCCAGCAGCTTAGTACCGGACCAGTACCAAGAGACCCAGTACTTC. This sequence encodes CASSLVPDQYQETQYF.

The chain links TRBV10-3 to TRBJ2-5; a weak D match, TRBD1 (6 bases). The CDR3 consists of 16 residues. Germline V CDR1 and CDR2: ENHRY, SYGVKD. The V gene lost 6 bases and the J gene lost 5 bases, with 22 bases spanning the gap. CDR3 sequence (DNA): TGTGCCATCAGAGGGGGATTTGAGGGAACGGAGGAGACCCAGTACTTC. Protein sequence: CAIRGGFEGTEETQYF.

This sequence joins TRBV7-6 and TRBJ1-4; TRBD1 agrees at 12 bases. The CDR3 spans 15 residues. V shed 4 bases, J shed 8 bases, and the junction held 5 bases outside the gene matches. The germline gives CDR1 SGHVS, CDR2 FNYEAQ. Here the CDR3 DNA reads TGTGCCAGCAGCTCGGGACAGGGGGCGTGGGAAAAACTGTTTTTT. Encoded protein: CASSSGQGAWEKLFF.

The J gene is TRBJ1-1, the V gene TRBV5-4; TRBD1 aligns across 7 bases. The CDR3 length is 14 residues. The germline CDR1 and CDR2 sequences are SGHNT and YYREEE (reference sequence). The V gene end was trimmed by 3 bases and the J gene end by 1 base; junction bases not matched to a gene: 3. This chain's CDR3 is CASSSGTENTEAFF. The CDR3 DNA sequence: TGTGCCAGCAGCTCCGGGACAGAGAACACTGAAGCTTTCTTT. Looking up the rest from reference TRBV5-4 and TRBJ1-1 gives the full variable domain: ETGVTQSPTHLIKTRGQQVTLRCSSQSGHNTVSWYQQALGQGPQFIFQYYREEENGRGNFPPRFSGLQFPNYSSELNVNALELDDSALYLCASSSGTENTEAFFGQGTRLTVV.

This sequence joins TRBV2 and TRBJ2-1; perhaps TRBD1 as D (6 bases). Germline CDR1 and CDR2: SNHLY and FYNNEI. V was trimmed by 3 bases and J by 7 bases, leaving 13 bases between them. This CDR3 region has 14 residues. The CDR3 loop is CASSEGRQGNEQFF. The CDR3 DNA sequence: TGTGCCAGCAGTGAGGGCAGGCAGGGGAATGAGCAGTTCTTC.

The rearrangement uses TRBV18 and TRBJ2-5; D is unclear. Trimming removed 1 base from V and 2 bases from J, with 8 bases in between. Germline V gives CDR1 KGHSH, CDR2 LQKENI. CDR3 size: 14 residues. This CDR3 reads CASSPRPSQETQYF. As DNA, the CDR3 is TGTGCCAGCTCACCACGCCCCAGTCAAGAGACCCAGTACTTC.

The V and J genes are TRBV11-3 and TRBJ2-7, with D perhaps being TRBD1 or TRBD2 (6 bases each). V shed 0 bases and J shed 4 bases, with 13 bases lying between them. The CDR3 contains 15 residues. Germline V gene lookup returns CDR1 SGHNT and CDR2 YENEEA. The CDR3 loop is CASSLETGAQYEQYF. Written as DNA, the CDR3 is TGTGCCAGCAGCTTAGAAACGGGGGCGCAGTACGAGCAGTACTTC.

The chain uses TRBV3-1 (or the pseudogene TRBV3-2) and TRBJ2-5; D remains unclear. Trimming took off 4 bases at V and 2 bases at J, with 8 bases between the two ends. Germline CDR1 and CDR2: LGHDT and YNNKEL (reference sequence). This CDR3 contains 13 residues. The CDR3 coding sequence is TGTGCCAGCAGCCGCAGAGATCAAGAGACCCAGTACTTC. Its translation: CASSRRDQETQYF.

The V call is TRBV11-3, the J call TRBJ2-3; possibly TRBD2 for D (7 bases). This CDR3 has 15 residues. In germline, CDR1 is SGHNT, CDR2 YENEEA. V shed 0 bases and J shed 3 bases, with 10 bases lying between them. In nucleotides, the CDR3 is TGTGCCAGCAGCTTAGAGGGGGGGCGAACAGATACGCAGTATTTT. Amino acids: CASSLEGGRTDTQYF.

This clone was detected only a few times. V gene TRBV11-3 combines with J gene TRBJ1-1; no firm D call. The CDR3 length is 14 residues. Trimming removed 1 base from V and 4 bases from J, with 10 bases in between. The germline gives CDR1 SGHNT, CDR2 YENEEA. The CDR3 nucleotides are TGTGCCAGCAGCTTAGTCAGTCCCTCCACTGAAGCTTTCTTT. Amino acid sequence: CASSLVSPSTEAFF.

The chain carries TRBV10-3 and TRBJ2-1; TRBD2 agrees at 13 bases. With 6 bases clipped from V and 6 bases from J, the junction kept 5 bases outside the gene matches. This CDR3 contains 15 residues. Germline V gives CDR1 ENHRY, CDR2 SYGVKD. CDR3 coding DNA: TGTGCCATCAGCGAGGGACTAGCGGGATCCAATGAGCAGTTCTTC. Its protein is CAISEGLAGSNEQFF.

This chain joins TRBV7-2 and TRBJ2-7; 7 bases are a match to TRBD1. This CDR3 has 15 amino acids. CDR1 SGHTA and CDR2 FQGNSA come from the germline V gene. J lost 1 base, V lost 6 bases, and 9 bases had no gene match. The CDR3 protein is CASRPGTATSYEQYF. CDR3 nucleotides: TGTGCCAGCAGGCCCGGGACAGCTACTTCCTACGAGCAGTACTTC.